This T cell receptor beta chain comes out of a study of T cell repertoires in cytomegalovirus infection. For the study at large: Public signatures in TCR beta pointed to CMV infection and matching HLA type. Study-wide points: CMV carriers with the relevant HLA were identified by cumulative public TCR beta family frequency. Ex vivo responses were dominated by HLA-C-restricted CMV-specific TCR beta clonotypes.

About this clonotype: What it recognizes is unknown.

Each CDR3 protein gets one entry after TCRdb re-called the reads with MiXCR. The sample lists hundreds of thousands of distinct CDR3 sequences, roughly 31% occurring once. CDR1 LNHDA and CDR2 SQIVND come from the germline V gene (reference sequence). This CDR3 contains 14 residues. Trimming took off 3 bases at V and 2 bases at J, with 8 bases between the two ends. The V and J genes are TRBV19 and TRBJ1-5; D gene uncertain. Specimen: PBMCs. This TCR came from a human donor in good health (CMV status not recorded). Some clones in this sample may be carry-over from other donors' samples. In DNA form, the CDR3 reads TGTGCCAGTAGTATCCTGGATGGCAATCAGCCCCAGCATTTT. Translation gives CASSILDGNQPQHF.